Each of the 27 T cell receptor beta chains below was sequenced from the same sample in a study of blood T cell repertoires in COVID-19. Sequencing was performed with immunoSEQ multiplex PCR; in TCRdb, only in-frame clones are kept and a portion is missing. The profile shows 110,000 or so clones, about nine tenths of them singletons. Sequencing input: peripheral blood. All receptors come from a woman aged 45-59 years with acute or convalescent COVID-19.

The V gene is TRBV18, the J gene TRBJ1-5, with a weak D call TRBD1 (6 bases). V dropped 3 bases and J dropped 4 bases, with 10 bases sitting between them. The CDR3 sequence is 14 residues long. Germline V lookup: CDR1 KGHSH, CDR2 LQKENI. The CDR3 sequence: CASSPGQPNQPQHF. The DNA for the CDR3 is TGTGCCAGCTCACCGGGACAACCTAATCAGCCCCAGCATTTT.

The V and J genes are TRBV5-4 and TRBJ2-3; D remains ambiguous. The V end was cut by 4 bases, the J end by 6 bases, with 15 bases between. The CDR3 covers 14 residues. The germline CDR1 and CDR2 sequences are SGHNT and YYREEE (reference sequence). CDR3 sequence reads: CASSAWQAKDTQYF. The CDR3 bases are TGTGCCAGCAGCGCCTGGCAGGCAAAGGATACGCAGTATTTT.

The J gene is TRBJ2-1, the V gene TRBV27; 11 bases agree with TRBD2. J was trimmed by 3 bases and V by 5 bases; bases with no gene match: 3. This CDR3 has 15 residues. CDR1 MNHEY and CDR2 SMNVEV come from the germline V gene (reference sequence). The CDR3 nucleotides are TGTGCCAGCAGTCCCGGACTAGCGGGCTACAATGAGCAGTTCTTC. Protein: CASSPGLAGYNEQFF.

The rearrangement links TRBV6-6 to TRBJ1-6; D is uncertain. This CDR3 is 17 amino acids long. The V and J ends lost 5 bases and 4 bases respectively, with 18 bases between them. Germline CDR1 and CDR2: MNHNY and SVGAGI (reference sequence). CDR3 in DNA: TGTGCCAGCAGTCCACAGCTCCGGGGAGGGTATAATTCACCCCTCCACTTT. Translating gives CASSPQLRGGYNSPLHF.

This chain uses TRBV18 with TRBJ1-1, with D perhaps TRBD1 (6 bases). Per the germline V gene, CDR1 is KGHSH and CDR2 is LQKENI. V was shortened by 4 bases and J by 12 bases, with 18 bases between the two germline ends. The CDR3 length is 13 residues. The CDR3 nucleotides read TGTGCCAGCTCACAGCCAACCGACCAGGGGACTTTCTTT. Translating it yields CASSQPTDQGTFF.

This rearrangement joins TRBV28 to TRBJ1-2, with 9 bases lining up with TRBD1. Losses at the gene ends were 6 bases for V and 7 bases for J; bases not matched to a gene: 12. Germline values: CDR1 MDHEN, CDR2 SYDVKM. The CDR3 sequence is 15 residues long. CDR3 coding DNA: TGTGCCAGCAGCCCCGTACAGGGACAGGGAGTTGGCTACACCTTC. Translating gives CASSPVQGQGVGYTF.

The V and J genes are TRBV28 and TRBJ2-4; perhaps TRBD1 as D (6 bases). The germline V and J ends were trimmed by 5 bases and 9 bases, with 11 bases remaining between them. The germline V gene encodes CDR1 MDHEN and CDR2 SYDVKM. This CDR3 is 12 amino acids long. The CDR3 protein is CASSPRGGIQYF. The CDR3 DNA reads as TGTGCCAGCAGTCCGCGAGGGGGCATTCAGTACTTC.

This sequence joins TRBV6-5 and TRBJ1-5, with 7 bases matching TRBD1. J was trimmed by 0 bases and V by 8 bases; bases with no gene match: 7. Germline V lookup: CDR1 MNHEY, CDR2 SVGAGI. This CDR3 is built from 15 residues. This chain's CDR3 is CASHKGALSNQPQHF. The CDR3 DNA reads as TGTGCCAGCCACAAGGGGGCGCTTAGCAATCAGCCCCAGCATTTT.

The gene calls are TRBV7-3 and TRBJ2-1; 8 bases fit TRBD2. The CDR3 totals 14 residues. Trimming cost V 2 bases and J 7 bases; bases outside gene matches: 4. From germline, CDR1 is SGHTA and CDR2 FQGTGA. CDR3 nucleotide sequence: TGTGCCAGCAGCTTACAGGAGCGGGAGAATGAGCAGTTCTTC. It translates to CASSLQERENEQFF.

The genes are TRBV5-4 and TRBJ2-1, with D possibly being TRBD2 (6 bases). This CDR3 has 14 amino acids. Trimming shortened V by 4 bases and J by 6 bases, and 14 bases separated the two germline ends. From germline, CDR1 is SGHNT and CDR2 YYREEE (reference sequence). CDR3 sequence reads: CASSERAGINEQFF. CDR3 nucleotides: TGTGCCAGCAGCGAGAGGGCGGGGATCAATGAGCAGTTCTTC.

The CDR3 nucleotides are TGTGCCAGCAGCGTCCTTGACGAGCAGTACTTC. It yields the protein CASSVLDEQYF. The rearrangement links TRBV6-5 to TRBJ2-7; unclear D gene. The germline gives CDR1 MNHEY, CDR2 SVGAGI. Trimming took 6 bases from V and 5 from J, leaving 8 bases between them. The CDR3 extends over 11 amino acids.

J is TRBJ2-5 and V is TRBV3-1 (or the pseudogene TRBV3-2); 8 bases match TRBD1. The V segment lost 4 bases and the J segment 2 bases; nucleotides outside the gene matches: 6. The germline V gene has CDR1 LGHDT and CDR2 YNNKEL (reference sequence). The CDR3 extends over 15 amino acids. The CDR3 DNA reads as TGTGCCAGCAGCCTGGACAGGGTGGGTCAAGAGACCCAGTACTTC. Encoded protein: CASSLDRVGQETQYF.

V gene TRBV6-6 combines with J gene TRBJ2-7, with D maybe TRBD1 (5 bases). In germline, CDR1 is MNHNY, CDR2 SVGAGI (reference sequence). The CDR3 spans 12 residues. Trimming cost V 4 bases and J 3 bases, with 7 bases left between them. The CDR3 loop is CASSSQGYEQYF. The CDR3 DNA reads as TGTGCCAGCAGTTCCCAGGGCTACGAGCAGTACTTC.

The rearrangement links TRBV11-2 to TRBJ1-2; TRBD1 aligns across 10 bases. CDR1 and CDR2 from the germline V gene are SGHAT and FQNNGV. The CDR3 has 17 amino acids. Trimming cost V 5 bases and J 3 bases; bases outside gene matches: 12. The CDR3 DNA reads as TGTGCCAGCAGCCCCCCCGGGACAGGGGAACTTGACTATGGCTACACCTTC. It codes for CASSPPGTGELDYGYTF.

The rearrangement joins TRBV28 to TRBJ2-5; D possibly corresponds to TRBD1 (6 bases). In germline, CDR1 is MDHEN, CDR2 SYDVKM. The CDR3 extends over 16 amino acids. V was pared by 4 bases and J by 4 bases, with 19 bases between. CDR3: CASSSADRPPGETQYF. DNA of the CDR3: TGTGCCAGCAGTTCGGCAGACAGGCCGCCGGGAGAGACCCAGTACTTC.

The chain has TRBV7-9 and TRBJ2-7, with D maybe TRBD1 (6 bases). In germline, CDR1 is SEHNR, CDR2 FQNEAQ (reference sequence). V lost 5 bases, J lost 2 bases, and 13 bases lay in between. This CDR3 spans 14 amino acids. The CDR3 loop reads CASSPTGVPYEQYF. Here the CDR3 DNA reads TGTGCCAGCAGCCCGACAGGAGTCCCCTACGAGCAGTACTTC.

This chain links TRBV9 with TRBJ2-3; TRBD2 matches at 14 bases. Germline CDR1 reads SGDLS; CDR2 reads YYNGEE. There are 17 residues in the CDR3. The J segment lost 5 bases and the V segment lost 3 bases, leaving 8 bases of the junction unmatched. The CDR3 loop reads CASSASTSGGAGDTQYF. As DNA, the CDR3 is TGTGCCAGCAGCGCATCGACTAGCGGGGGGGCGGGAGATACGCAGTATTTT.

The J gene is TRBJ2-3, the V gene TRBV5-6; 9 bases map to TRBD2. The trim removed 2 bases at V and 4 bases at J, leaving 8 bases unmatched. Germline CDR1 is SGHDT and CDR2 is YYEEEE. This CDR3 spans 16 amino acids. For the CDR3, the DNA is TGTGCCAGCAGCTTAGGGGCCAGCGGGAGGCCAGATACGCAGTATTTT. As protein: CASSLGASGRPDTQYF. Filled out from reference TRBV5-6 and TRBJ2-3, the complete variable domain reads DAGVTQSPTHLIKTRGQQVTLRCSPKSGHDTVSWYQQALGQGPQFIFQYYEEEERQRGNFPDRFSGHQFPNYSSELNVNALLLGDSALYLCASSLGASGRPDTQYFGPGTRLTVL.

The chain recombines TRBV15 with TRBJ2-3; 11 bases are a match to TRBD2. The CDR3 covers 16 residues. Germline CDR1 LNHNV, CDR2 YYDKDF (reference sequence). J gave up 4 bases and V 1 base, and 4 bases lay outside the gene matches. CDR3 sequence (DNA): TGTGCCACCAGCAGAGTAGCGGGAGGGCCCGCAGATACGCAGTATTTT. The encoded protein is CATSRVAGGPADTQYF.

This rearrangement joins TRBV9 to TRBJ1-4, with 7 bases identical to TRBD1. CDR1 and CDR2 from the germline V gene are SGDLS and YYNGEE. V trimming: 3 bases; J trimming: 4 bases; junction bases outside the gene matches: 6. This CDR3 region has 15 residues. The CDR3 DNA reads TGTGCCAGCAGCGAGGGGGGACAGTATAATGAAAAACTGTTTTTT. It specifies CASSEGGQYNEKLFF.

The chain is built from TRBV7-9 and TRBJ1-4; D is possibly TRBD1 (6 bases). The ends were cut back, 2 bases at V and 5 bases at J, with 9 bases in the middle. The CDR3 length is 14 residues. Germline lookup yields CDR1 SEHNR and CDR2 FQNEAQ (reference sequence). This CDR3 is CASSLRTENEKLFF. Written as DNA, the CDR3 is TGTGCCAGCAGCTTAAGGACAGAAAATGAAAAACTGTTTTTT.

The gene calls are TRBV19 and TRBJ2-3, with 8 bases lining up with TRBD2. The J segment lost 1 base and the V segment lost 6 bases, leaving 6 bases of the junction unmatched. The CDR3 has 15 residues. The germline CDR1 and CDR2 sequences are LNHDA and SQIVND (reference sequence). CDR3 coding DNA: TGTGCCAGTAGCGATAGCGGGGCCGGCACAGATACGCAGTATTTT. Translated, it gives CASSDSGAGTDTQYF.

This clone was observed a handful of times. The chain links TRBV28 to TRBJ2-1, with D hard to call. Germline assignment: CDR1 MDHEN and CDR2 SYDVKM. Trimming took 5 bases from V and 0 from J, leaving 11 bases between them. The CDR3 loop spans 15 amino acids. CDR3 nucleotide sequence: TGTGCCAGCAGTCTGACATTCAGCTCCTACAATGAGCAGTTCTTC. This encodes CASSLTFSSYNEQFF.

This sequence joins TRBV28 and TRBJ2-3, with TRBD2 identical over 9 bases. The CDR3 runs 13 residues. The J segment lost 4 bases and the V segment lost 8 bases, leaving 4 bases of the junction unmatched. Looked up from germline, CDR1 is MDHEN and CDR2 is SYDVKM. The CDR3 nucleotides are TGTGCCAGCGGACTAGCGAGGGCAGATACGCAGTATTTT. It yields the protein CASGLARADTQYF.

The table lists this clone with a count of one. The CDR3 protein is CASSIGRGQGADTEAFF. As DNA, the CDR3 is TGTGCCAGTAGTATAGGTCGAGGACAGGGGGCGGACACTGAAGCTTTCTTT. V usage is TRBV19 and J usage is TRBJ1-1; 11 nucleotides align to TRBD1. With 1 base clipped from V and 3 bases from J, the junction kept 7 bases outside the gene matches. CDR1 and CDR2 (germline): LNHDA, SQIVND (reference sequence). This CDR3 has 17 amino acids.

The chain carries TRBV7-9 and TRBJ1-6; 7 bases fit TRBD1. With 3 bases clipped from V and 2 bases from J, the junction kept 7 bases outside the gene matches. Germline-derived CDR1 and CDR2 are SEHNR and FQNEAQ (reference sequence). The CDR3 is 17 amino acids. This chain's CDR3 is CASSFSQGLTYNSPLHF. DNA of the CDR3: TGTGCCAGCAGCTTCTCACAGGGGCTTACCTATAATTCACCCCTCCACTTT.

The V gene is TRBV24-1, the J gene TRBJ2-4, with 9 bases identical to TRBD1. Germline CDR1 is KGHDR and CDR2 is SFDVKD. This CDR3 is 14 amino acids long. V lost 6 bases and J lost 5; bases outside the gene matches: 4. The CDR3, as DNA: TGTGCCACCAGTCAACAGGGGGCCCAAAACATTCAGTACTTC. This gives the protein CATSQQGAQNIQYF.